Presented here are 10 T cell receptor beta chains from one specimen sequenced in a study of blood T cell repertoires in COVID-19. Libraries were prepared by immunoSEQ multiplex PCR; TCRdb keeps only in-frame clonotypes and omits some of them. The repertoire holds about 200,000 clones, with roughly 82% as singletons. The sequenced sample consisted of PBMCs or T cells enriched from blood (not recorded which). Receptors were obtained from a man aged 40-55 years who had recovered from COVID-19.

As concerns this clone: Distinct nucleotide sequences in the sample also encode this CDR3. The chain has TRBV9 and TRBJ1-6; 10 bases line up with TRBD1. V dropped 2 bases and J dropped 7; count of bases not matched to a gene: 0. The CDR3 consists of 14 residues. The germline V gene encodes CDR1 SGDLS and CDR2 YYNGEE. The CDR3 here is CASSVGQGNSPLHF. The DNA for the CDR3 is TGTGCCAGCAGCGTGGGACAGGGGAATTCACCCCTCCACTTT.

This sequence joins TRBV28 and TRBJ1-5, with 8 bases identical to TRBD1. This CDR3 spans 18 amino acids. The V gene end was trimmed by 6 bases and the J gene end by 1 base; junction bases not matched to a gene: 14. Per the germline V gene, CDR1 is MDHEN and CDR2 is SYDVKM. The CDR3 coding sequence is TGTGCCAGCAGGCATCGGGGACAGGACATTAGGAGCAATCAGCCCCAGCATTTT. Translating gives CASRHRGQDIRSNQPQHF.

The J gene is TRBJ1-3, the V gene TRBV3-1 (or the pseudogene TRBV3-2); D unresolved. CDR3 length: 17 residues. Germline assignment: CDR1 LGHDT and CDR2 YNNKEL (reference sequence). V gave up 1 base and J gave up 0 bases, with 13 bases separating them. CDR3 DNA: TGTGCCAGCAGCCAAGGTTCGACTGACTTCTCTGGAAACACCATATATTTT. Protein: CASSQGSTDFSGNTIYF.

V and J are TRBV30 and TRBJ1-1; a possible D gene is TRBD1 (5 bases). The CDR3 is 16 residues long. Germline V gives CDR1 GTSNPN, CDR2 SVGIG (reference sequence). V lost 5 bases and J 1 base, leaving 20 bases between the germline ends. The CDR3 protein is CAWRWGGFQGNTEAFF. The CDR3 DNA reads TGTGCCTGGCGTTGGGGGGGGTTTCAGGGGAACACTGAAGCTTTCTTT.

CDR3 loop: CAIGEGYQETQYF. CDR3 sequence (DNA): TGTGCCATAGGGGAGGGGTACCAAGAGACCCAGTACTTC. The rearrangement joins TRBV7-2 to TRBJ2-5; the match to TRBD2 covers 7 bases. Germline trimming cut 10 bases from V and 0 bases from J; bases unmatched to any gene: 5. Germline CDR1 SGHTA, CDR2 FQGNSA. The CDR3 is 13 residues long.

The V call is TRBV18, the J call TRBJ1-2, with TRBD1 as a possible D gene (5 bases). Germline CDR1 is KGHSH and CDR2 is LQKENI. The CDR3 consists of 14 residues. Deletions cut 3 bases from V and 6 bases from J, with 14 bases between. Here the CDR3 reads CASSPIGGEDGYTF. The CDR3 nucleotides are TGTGCCAGCTCACCCATCGGGGGGGAAGATGGCTACACCTTC.

The chain employs TRBV19 and TRBJ2-5; TRBD2 aligns across 7 bases. The J segment lost 6 bases and the V segment lost 1 base, leaving 8 bases of the junction unmatched. Germline assignment: CDR1 LNHDA and CDR2 SQIVND (reference sequence). The CDR3 runs 15 residues. The CDR3 region is CASSIGMAGVQTQYF. The CDR3 DNA follows: TGTGCCAGTAGTATAGGAATGGCGGGGGTCCAGACCCAGTACTTC.

V usage is TRBV7-2 and J usage is TRBJ2-3; D is ambiguous. Germline V gene lookup returns CDR1 SGHTA and CDR2 FQGNSA. V was shortened by 3 bases and J by 3 bases, with 7 bases between the two germline ends. The CDR3 runs 13 residues. In DNA form, the CDR3 reads TGTGCCAGCAGCTTGGGCCCGACAGATACGCAGTATTTT. It encodes CASSLGPTDTQYF.

The chain recombines TRBV4-1 with TRBJ2-6, with a possible D match to TRBD1 (6 bases). The CDR3 has 16 amino acids. Germline V gene sequence: CDR1 MGHRA, CDR2 YSYEKL. The germline V and J ends were trimmed by 4 bases and 0 bases, with 10 bases remaining between them. The CDR3 here is CASSRDTSSGANVLTF. As DNA, the CDR3 is TGCGCCAGCAGCCGGGACACCAGCTCTGGGGCCAACGTCCTGACTTTC.

This rearrangement joins TRBV7-9 to TRBJ1-1; D is undetermined. The CDR3 loop spans 13 amino acids. In germline, CDR1 is SEHNR, CDR2 FQNEAQ (reference sequence). The V end lost 4 bases, the J end lost 6 bases, and 12 bases lay between the germline ends. CDR3 sequence: CASSSTGSAEAFF. In nucleotides, the CDR3 is TGTGCCAGCAGCTCTACGGGTAGCGCTGAAGCTTTCTTT.